This note documents a single TCR beta chain sequence. Germline CDR1 SGDLS, CDR2 YYNGEE. This CDR3 is built from 14 residues. With 4 bases removed from V and 2 bases from J, the gap between germline ends came to 12 bases. Authors' methods: The authors estimated nucleated cell counts from reference gene primer amplification. Profiled with immunoSEQ multiplex PCR; TCRdb holds only in-frame clones, not every one. V and J calls and clone size are copied from that table; D and trimming were computed from the DNA. The sample holds 80,000 or so clones, roughly 80% seen once. The sample belongs to a study of blood T cell repertoires in COVID-19.

The chain links TRBV9 to TRBJ1-2; D uncertain. The clonotype comes from a woman aged 55-69 years with acute or convalescent COVID-19. Sequencing used peripheral blood. Here the CDR3 reads CASSLNTANYGYTF. The CDR3 DNA reads TGTGCCAGCAGCTTAAATACAGCAAACTATGGCTACACCTTC.